This TCR beta chain was captured by sequencing in a study of CD4+ T cells in melanoma (dated by TCRdb to the early 2020s). About the investigation overall: Neoantigen-specific CD4+ T cells in human melanoma were what the study investigated. General conclusions and limits of the study: The report described a correlation between neoantigen-specific CD4+ T cells and the function of CD8+ T cells, macrophages and B cells. Neoantigen-specific CD4+ T cells in melanoma were reported to show diverse differentiation states.

Measured from the cysteine to the phenylalanine, the CDR3 is 16 residues long. Just the 48-base CDR3 DNA is kept, in frame starting at base 1. Libraries were built with the immunoSEQ multiplex PCR assay. The source is immuneACCESS, and TCRdb retained only in-frame sequences with V and J called. Part of the clones is not carried over; for the studies checked, unresolved V genes explain less than half of this, and the remainder is unexplained. Counted in this sample were 20,000 to 25,000 clones; around 80% of them appeared once. The ten largest clones add up to approximately 4% of the sample. A note on this clone: Its antigen is currently not known. Base quality data are lacking; no much larger clone is found one base away.

The donors were people with melanoma. Source material: cells from a culture (not recorded whether cultured in vitro). The origin of this receptor is a human donor with melanoma. The chain uses TRBV21-1 and TRBJ2-3; no DNA check was done on the table's D call, TRBD2. TRBV21-1 is a pseudogene segment. The CDR3 reads CASSKDGAGVGDTQYF. The bases read TGTGCCAGCAGCAAAGATGGCGCGGGGGTTGGCGATACGCAGTATTTT.